The clone carrying this T cell receptor (beta chain) has just a few counts. Amplified TCR beta CDR3 regions were obtained using RNA transcripts as template. Second-round multiplex PCR came after a first-round RT-PCR that employed HTBI primers. TCRdb processed the multiplex PCR reads anew with MiXCR; each CDR3 protein has one entry. The data hold around 660,000 distinct CDR3 sequences, with 35% to 50% observed a single time. These data originate in a study of Graves' ophthalmopathy and Graves' hyperthyroidism. The overall study: At the time of initial diagnosis and before any treatment, peripheral blood was collected.

Source material: peripheral blood. This TCR came from an adult man with Graves' ophthalmopathy.

For the CDR3, the DNA is TGCGCCAGCAGTCGGGAAGGACAAGAGACCCAGTACTTC. Translated: CASSREGQETQYF. The rearrangement joins TRBV5-1 to TRBJ2-5; a possible D gene is TRBD2 (5 bases). This CDR3 region has 13 residues. Trimming removed 5 bases at V and 2 bases at J, with 10 bases between. From germline, CDR1 is SGHRS and CDR2 YFSETQ.